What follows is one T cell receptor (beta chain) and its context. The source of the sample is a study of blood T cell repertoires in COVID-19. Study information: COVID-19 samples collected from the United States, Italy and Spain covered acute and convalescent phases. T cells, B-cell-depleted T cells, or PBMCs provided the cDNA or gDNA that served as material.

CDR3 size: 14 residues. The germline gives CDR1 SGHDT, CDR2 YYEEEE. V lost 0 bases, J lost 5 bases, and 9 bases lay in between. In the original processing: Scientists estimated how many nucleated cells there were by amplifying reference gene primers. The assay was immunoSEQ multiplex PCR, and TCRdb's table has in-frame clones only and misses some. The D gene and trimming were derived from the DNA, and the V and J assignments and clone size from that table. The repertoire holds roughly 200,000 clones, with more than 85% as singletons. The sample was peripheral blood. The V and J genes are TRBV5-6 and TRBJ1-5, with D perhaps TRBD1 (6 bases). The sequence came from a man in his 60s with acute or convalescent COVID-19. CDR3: CASSLGRGYQPQHF. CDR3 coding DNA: TGTGCCAGCAGCTTGGGCAGGGGCTATCAGCCCCAGCATTTT.